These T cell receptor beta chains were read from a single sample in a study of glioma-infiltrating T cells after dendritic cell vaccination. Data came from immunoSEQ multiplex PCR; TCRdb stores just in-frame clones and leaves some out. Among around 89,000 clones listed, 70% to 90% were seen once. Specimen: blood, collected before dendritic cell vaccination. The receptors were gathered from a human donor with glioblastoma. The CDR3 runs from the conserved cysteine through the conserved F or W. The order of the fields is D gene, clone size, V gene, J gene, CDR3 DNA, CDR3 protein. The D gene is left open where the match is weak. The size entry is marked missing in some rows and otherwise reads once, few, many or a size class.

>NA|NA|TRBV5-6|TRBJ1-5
TGTGCCAGCAGCTTGGAGCGATCGGGCAATCAGCCCCAGCATTTT
CASSLERSGNQPQHF
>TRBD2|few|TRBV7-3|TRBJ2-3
TGTGCCAGCAGCCCCGGGACTAGCGGTTACACAGATACGCAGTATTTT
CASSPGTSGYTDTQYF
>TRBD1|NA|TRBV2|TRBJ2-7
TGTGCCAGCAGTGAACCGGGACAGAGAACCTACGAGCAGTACTTC
CASSEPGQRTYEQYF
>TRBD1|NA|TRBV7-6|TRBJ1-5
TGTGCCAGCAGCTTTGGACAGGGAGATCAGCCCCAGCATTTT
CASSFGQGDQPQHF
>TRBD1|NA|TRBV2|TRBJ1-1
TGTGCCAGCAGGGACGGGACAGGGAGGACCTTAAACACTGAAGCTTTCTTT
CASRDGTGRTLNTEAFF
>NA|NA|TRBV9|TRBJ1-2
TGTGCCAGCAGCGACCGGGAGGAATCCTATGGCTACACCTTC
CASSDREESYGYTF
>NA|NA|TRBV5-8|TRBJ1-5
TGTGCCAGCGGGGCAGGTACCCATAGCAATCAGCCCCAGCATTTT
CASGAGTHSNQPQHF
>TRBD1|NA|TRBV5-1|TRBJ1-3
TGCGCCAGCAGCTGGGGGGACAGTGGACGAAACACCATATATTTT
CASSWGDSGRNTIYF
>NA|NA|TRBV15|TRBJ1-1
TGTGCCACCAGCAGGACCAGGGCTGAAGCTTTCTTT
CATSRTRAEAFF
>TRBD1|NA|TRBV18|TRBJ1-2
TGTGCCAGCTCAAAAGACAGGGACTCCTATGGCTACACCTTC
CASSKDRDSYGYTF
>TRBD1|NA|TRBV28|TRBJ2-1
TGTGCCAGCAGTTGGGACAGGGGTCAGCTCTCGTACAATGAGCAGTTCTTC
CASSWDRGQLSYNEQFF
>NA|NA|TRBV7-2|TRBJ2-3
TGTGCCAGCAGGTCTGGGGGCACGGGCACAGATACGCAGTATTTT
CASRSGGTGTDTQYF
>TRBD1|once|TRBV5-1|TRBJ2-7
TGCGCCAGCAGCTTGGGGCGCGGGACAGGGGGTAACGAGCAGTACTTC
CASSLGRGTGGNEQYF
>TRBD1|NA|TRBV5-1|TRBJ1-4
TGCGCCAGCAGCAGAGGGACAGGGCAGGGTGAAAAACTGTTTTTT
CASSRGTGQGEKLFF
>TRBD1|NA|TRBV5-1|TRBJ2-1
TGCGCCAGCAGCTTGGGGGACAGCTCCTACAATGAGCAGTTCTTC
CASSLGDSSYNEQFF
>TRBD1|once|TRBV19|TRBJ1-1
TGTGCCAGTAGCTTACGGACAGGGTCCGCAATGAACACTGAAGCTTTCTTT
CASSLRTGSAMNTEAFF
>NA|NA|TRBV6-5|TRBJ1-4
TGTGCCAGCAGTTACTCAGGGGCGACTAATGAAAAACTGTTTTTT
CASSYSGATNEKLFF
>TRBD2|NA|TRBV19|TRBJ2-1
TGTGCCAGTAGTATAGATCGGGAGGTTAGCAATGAGCAGTTCTTC
CASSIDREVSNEQFF
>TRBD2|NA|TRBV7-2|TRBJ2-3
TGTGCCAGCAGATTAGGGGCACTAGCGGGGGGGGCAGATACGCAGTATTTT
CASRLGALAGGADTQYF
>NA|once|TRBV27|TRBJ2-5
TGTGCCAGCAGTACACGACAGACATCAGAGACCCAGTACTTC
CASSTRQTSETQYF
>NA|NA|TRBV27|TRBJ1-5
TGTGCCAGCAGCACAGGTTATAGCAATCAGCCCCAGCATTTT
CASSTGYSNQPQHF
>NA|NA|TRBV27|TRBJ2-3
TGTGCCAGCAGTTTATGGTCAGGGGCCGCCACAGATACGCAGTATTTT
CASSLWSGAATDTQYF
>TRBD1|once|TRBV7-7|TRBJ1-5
TGTGCCAGCACCCCGCCGGACAGGGCCAATCAGCCCCAGCATTTT
CASTPPDRANQPQHF
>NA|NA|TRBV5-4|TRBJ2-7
TGTGCCAGCAGCTTGGACAGAACCTACGAGCAGTACTTC
CASSLDRTYEQYF
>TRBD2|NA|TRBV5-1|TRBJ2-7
TGCGCCAGCAGCTTGCGGACTAGCGGGCCTACCTACGAGCAGTACTTC
CASSLRTSGPTYEQYF
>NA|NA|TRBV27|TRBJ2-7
TGTGCCAGCAGTTTAAGTCGGGGATACGAGCAGTACTTC
CASSLSRGYEQYF
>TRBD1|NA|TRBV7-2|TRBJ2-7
TGTGCCAGCAGCTTGGGGCAGGGGGCTTTCGAGCAGTACTTC
CASSLGQGAFEQYF